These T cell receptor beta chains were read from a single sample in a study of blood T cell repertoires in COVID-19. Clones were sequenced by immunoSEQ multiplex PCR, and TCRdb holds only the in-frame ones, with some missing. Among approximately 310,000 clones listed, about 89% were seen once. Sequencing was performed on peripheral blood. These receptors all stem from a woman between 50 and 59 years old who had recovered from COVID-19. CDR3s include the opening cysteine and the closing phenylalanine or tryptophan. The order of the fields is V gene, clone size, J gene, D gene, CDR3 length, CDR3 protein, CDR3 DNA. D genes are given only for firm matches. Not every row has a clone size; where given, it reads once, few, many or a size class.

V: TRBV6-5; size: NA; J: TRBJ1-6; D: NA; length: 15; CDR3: CASKRKSSYNSPLHF; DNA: TGTGCCAGCAAACGAAAGAGCTCCTATAATTCACCCCTCCACTTT
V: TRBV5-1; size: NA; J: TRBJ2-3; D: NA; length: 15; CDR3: CASSVRGKGTDTQYF; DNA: TGCGCCAGCAGCGTAAGGGGTAAGGGCACAGATACGCAGTATTTT
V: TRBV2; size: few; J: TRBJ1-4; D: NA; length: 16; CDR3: CASSSRDTPTNEKLFF; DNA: TGTGCCAGCAGTAGCCGGGACACTCCAACTAATGAAAAACTGTTTTTT
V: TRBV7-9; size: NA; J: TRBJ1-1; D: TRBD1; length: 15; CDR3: CASSLGDAAGGEAFF; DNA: TGTGCCAGCAGCTTAGGCGACGCTGCAGGGGGAGAAGCTTTCTTT
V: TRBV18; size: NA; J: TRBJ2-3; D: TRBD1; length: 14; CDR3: CASSRGQGPDTQYF; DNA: TGTGCCAGCTCACGCGGACAGGGTCCCGATACGCAGTATTTT
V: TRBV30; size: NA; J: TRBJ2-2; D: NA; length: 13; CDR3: CAWSFISTGELFF; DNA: TGTGCCTGGAGTTTTATTAGCACCGGGGAGCTGTTTTTT
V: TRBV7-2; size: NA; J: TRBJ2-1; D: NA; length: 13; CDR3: CASSSDTNNEQFF; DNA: TGTGCCAGCAGCTCGGACACTAACAATGAGCAGTTCTTC
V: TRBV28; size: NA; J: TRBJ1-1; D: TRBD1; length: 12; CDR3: CASDSLTGAAFF; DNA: TGTGCCAGCGACTCTTTGACAGGGGCCGCTTTCTTT
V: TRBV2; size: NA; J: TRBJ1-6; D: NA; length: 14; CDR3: CASSVKGSGSPLHF; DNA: TGTGCCAGCAGTGTGAAAGGGTCAGGGTCACCCCTCCACTTT
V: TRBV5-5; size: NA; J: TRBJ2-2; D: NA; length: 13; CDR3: CASSFWETGELFF; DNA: TGTGCCAGCAGCTTCTGGGAGACCGGGGAGCTGTTTTTT
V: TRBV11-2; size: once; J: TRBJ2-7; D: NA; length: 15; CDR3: CASSLGAGDSYEQYF; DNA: TGTGCCAGCAGCTTGGGAGCGGGTGATTCCTACGAGCAGTACTTC
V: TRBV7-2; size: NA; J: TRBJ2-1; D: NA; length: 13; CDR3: CASSLTFNNEQFF; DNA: TGTGCCAGCAGCTTAACTTTCAACAATGAGCAGTTCTTC
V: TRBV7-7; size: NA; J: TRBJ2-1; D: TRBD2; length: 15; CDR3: CASSFSGGAYNEQFF; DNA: TGTGCCAGCAGCTTTAGCGGGGGGGCCTACAATGAGCAGTTCTTC
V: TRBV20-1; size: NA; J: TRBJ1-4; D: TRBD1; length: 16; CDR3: CSASGGTGQANEKLFF; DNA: TGCAGTGCCAGTGGGGGGACAGGGCAGGCTAATGAAAAACTGTTTTTT
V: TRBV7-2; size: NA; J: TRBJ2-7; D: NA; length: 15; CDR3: CASSLVERSSYEQYF; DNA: TGTGCCAGCAGCTTAGTAGAGCGGTCCTCCTACGAGCAGTACTTC
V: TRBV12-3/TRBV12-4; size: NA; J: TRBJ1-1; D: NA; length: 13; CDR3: CASSLRQSTEAFF; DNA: TGTGCCAGCAGTTTAAGACAGAGCACTGAAGCTTTCTTT
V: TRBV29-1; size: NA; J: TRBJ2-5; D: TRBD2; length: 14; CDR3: CSVSGRALRETQYF; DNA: TGCAGCGTTAGTGGGAGGGCCTTGAGAGAGACCCAGTACTTC
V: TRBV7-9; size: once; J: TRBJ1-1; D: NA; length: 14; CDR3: CASSLEGLNTEAFF; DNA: TGTGCCAGCAGCTTGGAGGGACTAAACACTGAAGCTTTCTTT
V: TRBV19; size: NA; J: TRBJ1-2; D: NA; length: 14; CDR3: CASSIRAGDYGYTF; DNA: TGTGCCAGTAGTATCCGGGCAGGGGACTATGGCTACACCTTC
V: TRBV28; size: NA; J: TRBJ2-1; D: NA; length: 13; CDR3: CASSLVAIDEQFF; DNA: TGTGCCAGCAGTCTAGTAGCGATAGATGAGCAGTTCTTC
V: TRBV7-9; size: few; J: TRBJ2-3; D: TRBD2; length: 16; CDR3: CASSDQAGGRTDTQYF; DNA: TGTGCCAGCAGCGACCAAGCGGGAGGGCGCACAGATACGCAGTATTTT
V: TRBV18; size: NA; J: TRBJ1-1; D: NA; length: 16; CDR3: CASSPVSRNSNTEAFF; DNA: TGTGCCAGCTCACCAGTCAGCCGGAACAGCAACACTGAAGCTTTCTTT
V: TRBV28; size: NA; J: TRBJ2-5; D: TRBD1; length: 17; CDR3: CASSPPFSGTGPETQYF; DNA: TGTGCCAGCAGTCCCCCCTTTTCAGGGACAGGGCCGGAGACCCAGTACTTC
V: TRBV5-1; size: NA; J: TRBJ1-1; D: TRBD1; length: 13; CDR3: CASTRQGRTEAFF; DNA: TGCGCCAGCACTCGACAGGGTAGGACTGAAGCTTTCTTT
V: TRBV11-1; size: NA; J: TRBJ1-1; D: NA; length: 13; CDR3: CASRANRGAEAFF; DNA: TGTGCCAGCAGGGCCAATAGGGGCGCTGAAGCTTTCTTT
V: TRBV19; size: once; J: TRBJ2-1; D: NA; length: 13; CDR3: CASSTGIRGWEFF; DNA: TGTGCCAGTAGTACCGGCATCCGAGGGTGGGAGTTCTTC
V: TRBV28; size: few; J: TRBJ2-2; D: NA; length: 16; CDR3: CASTPLRGTNTGELFF; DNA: TGTGCCAGCACCCCCCTTCGCGGGACGAACACCGGGGAGCTGTTTTTT
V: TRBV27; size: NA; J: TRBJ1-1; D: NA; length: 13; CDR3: CASSLESNTEAFF; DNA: TGTGCCAGCAGCCTAGAATCGAACACTGAAGCTTTCTTT
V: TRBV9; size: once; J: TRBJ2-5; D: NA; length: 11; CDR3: CASSPQETQYF; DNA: TGTGCCAGCAGCCCACAAGAGACCCAGTACTTC
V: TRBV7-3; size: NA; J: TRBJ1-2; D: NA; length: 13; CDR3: CASSAGTNGGYTF; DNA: TGTGCCAGCAGCGCCGGGACTAATGGTGGCTACACCTTC
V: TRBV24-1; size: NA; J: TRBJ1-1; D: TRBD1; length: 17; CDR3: CATSDSPRGSDDTEAFF; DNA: TGTGCCACCAGTGATTCCCCCAGGGGGTCGGATGACACTGAAGCTTTCTTT
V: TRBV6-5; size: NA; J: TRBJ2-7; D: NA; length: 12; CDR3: CASTSWGDEQYF; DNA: TGTGCCAGCACCTCCTGGGGGGACGAGCAGTACTTC
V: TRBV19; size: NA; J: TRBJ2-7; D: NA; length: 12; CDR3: CASSATGYEQYF; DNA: TGTGCCAGTAGTGCTACAGGGTACGAGCAGTACTTC
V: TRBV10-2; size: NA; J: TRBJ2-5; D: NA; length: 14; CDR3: CASSESAYQETQYF; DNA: TGCGCCAGCAGTGAGTCTGCGTACCAAGAGACCCAGTACTTC
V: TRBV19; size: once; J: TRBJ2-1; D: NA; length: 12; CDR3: CASSPQGNEQFF; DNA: TGTGCCAGTAGTCCCCAGGGTAATGAGCAGTTCTTC
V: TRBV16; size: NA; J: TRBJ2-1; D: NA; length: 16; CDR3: CASSQSWTASYNEQFF; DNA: TGTGCCAGCAGTCAATCGTGGACAGCTTCCTACAATGAGCAGTTCTTC
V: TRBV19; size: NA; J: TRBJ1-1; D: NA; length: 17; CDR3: CASSIKLGGFRRTEAFF; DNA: TGTGCCAGTAGTATAAAACTCGGGGGGTTCCGACGGACTGAAGCTTTCTTT
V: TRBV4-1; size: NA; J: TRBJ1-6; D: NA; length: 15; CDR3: CASSQDRRVWSPLHF; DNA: TGCGCCAGCAGCCAAGATCGCAGGGTTTGGTCACCCCTCCACTTT
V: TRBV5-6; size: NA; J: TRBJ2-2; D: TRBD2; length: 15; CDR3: CASSLWTSRPGELFF; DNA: TGTGCCAGCAGCTTGTGGACTAGTCGCCCCGGGGAGCTGTTTTTT
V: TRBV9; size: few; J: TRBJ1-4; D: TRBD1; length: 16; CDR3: CASSPRGDRANEKLFF; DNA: TGTGCCAGCAGCCCCCGGGGGGACAGGGCTAATGAAAAACTGTTTTTT
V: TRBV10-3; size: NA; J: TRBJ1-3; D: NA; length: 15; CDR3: CAISDRAGSGNTIYF; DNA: TGTGCCATCAGTGACCGGGCGGGAAGTGGAAACACCATATATTTT
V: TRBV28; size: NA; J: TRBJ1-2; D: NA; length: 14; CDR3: CASSLSGARGGYTF; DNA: TGTGCCAGCAGTTTAAGCGGGGCTCGGGGTGGCTACACCTTC
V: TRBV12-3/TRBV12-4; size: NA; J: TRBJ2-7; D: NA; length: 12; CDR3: CASSQKQGEQYF; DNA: TGTGCCAGCAGTCAGAAACAGGGCGAGCAGTACTTC
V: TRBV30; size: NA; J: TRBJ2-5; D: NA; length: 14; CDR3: CAWSLAQYQETQYF; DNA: TGTGCCTGGAGTTTGGCACAGTACCAAGAGACCCAGTACTTC
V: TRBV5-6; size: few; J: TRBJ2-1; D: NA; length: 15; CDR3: CASSLGVQEYNEQFF; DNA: TGTGCCAGCAGCTTGGGAGTACAGGAATACAATGAGCAGTTCTTC
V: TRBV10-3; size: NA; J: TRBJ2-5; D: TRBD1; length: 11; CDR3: CATGQGETQYF; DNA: TGTGCCACCGGACAGGGGGAGACCCAGTACTTC
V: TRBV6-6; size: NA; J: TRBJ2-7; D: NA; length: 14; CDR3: CASSYLTGIGEQYF; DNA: TGTGCCAGCAGTTACCTGACCGGGATTGGCGAGCAGTACTTC
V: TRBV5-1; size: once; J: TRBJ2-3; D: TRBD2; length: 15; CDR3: CASSPAGGPTDTQYF; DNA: TGCGCCAGCAGCCCAGCGGGAGGGCCCACAGATACGCAGTATTTT
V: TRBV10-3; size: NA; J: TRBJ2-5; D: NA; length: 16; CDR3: CAISESGHRLGETQYF; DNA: TGTGCCATCAGTGAGTCGGGCCATCGACTAGGGGAGACCCAGTACTTC
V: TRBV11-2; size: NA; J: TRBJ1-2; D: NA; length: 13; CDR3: CASSPGLNYGYTF; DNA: TGTGCCAGCAGCCCGGGGTTGAACTATGGCTACACCTTC
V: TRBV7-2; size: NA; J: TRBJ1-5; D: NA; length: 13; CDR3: CASSFTLGQPQHF; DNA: TGTGCCAGCAGCTTTACCCTCGGGCAGCCCCAGCATTTT